These 31 T cell receptor beta chains were sequenced from one sample in a study of blood T cell repertoires in COVID-19. Produced via immunoSEQ multiplex PCR; TCRdb's table is partial and in-frame only. The table includes about 390,000 clones, about 87% detected once. Sequencing input: peripheral blood. The receptors derive from a woman aged 60-70 years with COVID-19, enrolled during active disease.

The chain employs TRBV6-5 and TRBJ1-5; D gene unclear. V lost 0 bases to trimming and J lost 7 bases, with 7 bases between them. Germline V gene lookup returns CDR1 MNHEY and CDR2 SVGAGI. The CDR3 is made up of 13 amino acids. The CDR3 coding sequence is TGTGCCAGCAGTTACTCTCTAGACCAGCCCCAGCATTTT. Protein sequence: CASSYSLDQPQHF.

The chain has TRBV19 and TRBJ1-2; possible D gene TRBD1, 5 bases. The germline V and J ends were trimmed by 10 bases and 2 bases, with 20 bases remaining between them. The CDR3 covers 15 residues. From germline, CDR1 is LNHDA and CDR2 SQIVND (reference sequence). CDR3 sequence reads: CATSTRGRGNYGYTF. As DNA, the CDR3 is TGTGCCACAAGTACGAGGGGCCGGGGGAACTATGGCTACACCTTC.

The V gene is TRBV2, the J gene TRBJ1-2; TRBD1 agrees at 7 bases. Germline values: CDR1 SNHLY, CDR2 FYNNEI. After removal of 4 bases from V and 4 bases from J, the junction contained 3 bases not matched to a gene. This CDR3 region has 13 residues. CDR3: CASSGTGPYGYTF. The CDR3 region has the DNA TGTGCCAGCAGTGGGACAGGACCCTATGGCTACACCTTC.

The chain uses TRBV28 and TRBJ2-3; 8 nucleotides line up with TRBD2. The CDR3 is 16 amino acids. Losses at the gene ends were 5 bases for V and 4 bases for J; bases not matched to a gene: 11. The germline V gene has CDR1 MDHEN and CDR2 SYDVKM. CDR3 sequence (DNA): TGTGCCAGCAGTCCCGGGGCGGGGGGAATTTCAGATACGCAGTATTTT. Protein: CASSPGAGGISDTQYF.

The chain combines TRBV18 with TRBJ1-1; possible D gene TRBD1, 5 bases. CDR3 length: 14 amino acids. V was shortened by 5 bases and J by 0 bases, with 10 bases between the two germline ends. Germline loops: CDR1 KGHSH, CDR2 LQKENI. CDR3 in DNA: TGTGCCAGCTCAGCGCAGGGTGTGAACACTGAAGCTTTCTTT. Encoded protein: CASSAQGVNTEAFF.

This clone has only one observation. The rearrangement links TRBV29-1 to TRBJ1-1; 7 bases map to TRBD1. Trimming removed 5 bases from V and 5 bases from J; junction bases left unmatched: 17. This CDR3 is built from 16 residues. Per the germline V gene, CDR1 is SQVTM and CDR2 is ANQGSEA. The CDR3 sequence: CSVRDYGGGRGTEAFF. DNA for the CDR3: TGCAGCGTTCGTGATTATGGAGGGGGCAGGGGGACTGAAGCTTTCTTT.

This rearrangement joins TRBV9 to TRBJ2-3, with 16 nucleotides matching TRBD2. The CDR3 contains 16 residues. CDR1 is SGDLS and CDR2 is YYNGEE in the germline V gene. The J segment lost 8 bases and the V segment lost 4 bases, leaving 7 bases of the junction unmatched. The CDR3 DNA follows: TGTGCCAGCAGCCCTCCGGGACTAGCGGGGGGGAGTACGCAGTATTTT. As protein: CASSPPGLAGGSTQYF.

The V call is TRBV11-1, the J call TRBJ2-7; 9 bases map to TRBD1. Trimming took 5 bases from V and 3 from J; bases not matched to a gene: 2. CDR3 size: 13 residues. Germline loops: CDR1 SGHAT, CDR2 FQDESV (reference sequence). CDR3 in amino acids: CASSPDRGYEQYF. CDR3 DNA: TGTGCCAGCAGCCCGGACAGGGGCTACGAGCAGTACTTC.

V gene TRBV19 combines with J gene TRBJ2-5; the match to TRBD1 covers 8 bases. Germline CDR1 LNHDA, CDR2 SQIVND (reference sequence). V was pared by 0 bases and J by 5 bases, with 5 bases of the junction left unmatched. The CDR3 sequence is 15 residues long. This CDR3 reads CASSIEAGGHETQYF. The CDR3, as DNA: TGTGCCAGTAGTATAGAGGCAGGGGGCCACGAGACCCAGTACTTC.

The chain uses TRBV15 and TRBJ1-3, with 9 nucleotides matching TRBD1. There are 15 residues in the CDR3. Germline V CDR1 and CDR2: LNHNV, YYDKDF (reference sequence). V gave up 5 bases and J gave up 8 bases; unmatched junction bases: 10. CDR3 coding DNA: TGTGCCACCAGCGACCGGGACAGGGTTGTATACACCATATATTTT. Translating gives CATSDRDRVVYTIYF.

There are a few counts of this clone. The chain uses TRBV5-4 and TRBJ1-2, with D maybe TRBD1 (5 bases). V shed 2 bases and J shed 4 bases, with 12 bases lying between them. The germline V gene has CDR1 SGHNT and CDR2 YYREEE (reference sequence). CDR3 size: 14 residues. The DNA for the CDR3 is TGTGCCAGCAGCTTAAACTTACAGGCCTATGGCTACACCTTC. The encoded protein is CASSLNLQAYGYTF.

The gene calls are TRBV4-2 and TRBJ1-1; 7 positions match TRBD1. The CDR3 has 15 amino acids. CDR1 and CDR2 from the germline V gene are LGHNA and YNFKEQ. V dropped 3 bases and J dropped 4; count of bases not matched to a gene: 8. Here the CDR3 reads CASSHTGDWSTEAFF. The DNA of the CDR3 is TGTGCCAGCAGCCACACAGGGGATTGGAGCACTGAAGCTTTCTTT.

J is TRBJ2-7 and V is TRBV5-6; TRBD2 matches at 9 bases. The trim removed 1 base at V and 1 base at J, leaving 3 bases unmatched. CDR3 length equals 15 residues. The germline V gene has CDR1 SGHDT and CDR2 YYEEEE. CDR3 in DNA: TGTGCCAGCAGCTTGCTTAGCGGGGGTTCCTACGAGCAGTACTTC. Translating it yields CASSLLSGGSYEQYF.

The gene calls are TRBV2 and TRBJ1-4; D remains unclear. Germline V lookup: CDR1 SNHLY, CDR2 FYNNEI. V dropped 1 base and J dropped 5 bases, with 14 bases sitting between them. The CDR3 has 16 residues. The CDR3 DNA reads TGTGCCAGCAGTGAAGGTGAAACTACTGGAAATGAAAAACTGTTTTTT. Translated: CASSEGETTGNEKLFF.

The J gene is TRBJ2-3, the V gene TRBV18; possible D gene TRBD2, 6 bases. Germline CDR1 KGHSH, CDR2 LQKENI. Trimming pared 0 bases from V and 1 base from J, leaving 11 bases between. This CDR3 has 16 amino acids. CDR3 protein: CASSPPRWEGTDTQYF. The CDR3 coding sequence is TGTGCCAGCTCACCACCGCGATGGGAGGGCACAGATACGCAGTATTTT. Looking up the rest from reference TRBV18 and TRBJ2-3 gives the full variable domain: NAGVMQNPRHLVRRRGQEARLRCSPMKGHSHVYWYRQLPEEGLKFMVYLQKENIIDESGMPKERFSAEFPKEGPSILRIQQVVRGDSAAYFCASSPPRWEGTDTQYFGPGTRLTVL.

V and J are TRBV2 and TRBJ1-5; D is uncertain. Trimming took 3 bases from V and 2 from J, leaving 11 bases between them. CDR1 and CDR2 from the germline V gene are SNHLY and FYNNEI. The CDR3 contains 15 residues. The CDR3 region has the DNA TGTGCCAGCAGTGATACGGGGTACGGCAATCAGCCCCAGCATTTT. The encoded protein is CASSDTGYGNQPQHF. Drawing the rest from reference TRBV2 and TRBJ1-5, the complete variable domain is EPEVTQTPSHQVTQMGQEVILRCVPISNHLYFYWYRQILGQKVEFLVSFYNNEISEKSEIFDDQFSVERPDGSNFTLKIRSTKLEDSAMYFCASSDTGYGNQPQHFGDGTRLSIL.

This CDR3 reads CASSTGGAFGYTF. The CDR3 nucleotides are TGTGCCAGCAGCACAGGGGGCGCTTTTGGCTACACCTTC. The chain recombines TRBV28 with TRBJ1-2; 9 bases align to TRBD1. Trimming took 6 bases from V and 7 from J; bases not matched to a gene: 6. Germline CDR1 is MDHEN and CDR2 is SYDVKM. CDR3 length: 13 amino acids.

This clone was seen a single time. V is TRBV29-1 and J is TRBJ1-2; 12 bases line up with TRBD1. V trimming: 0 bases; J trimming: 2 bases; junction bases outside the gene matches: 10. The CDR3 spans 18 residues. Germline lookup yields CDR1 SQVTM and CDR2 ANQGSEA. CDR3 DNA sequence: TGCAGCGTTGAAGATCATGGGACAGGGGGCTCAATCAACTATGGCTACACCTTC. Translated: CSVEDHGTGGSINYGYTF.

V gene TRBV6-5 combines with J gene TRBJ1-4; 10 positions match TRBD1. Unmatched junction bases numbered 8, after V lost 6 bases and J lost 7 bases. This CDR3 is built from 15 residues. Germline CDR1 MNHEY, CDR2 SVGAGI. The DNA of the CDR3 is TGTGCCAGCAGGCGCCGACAGGGGGCTACTGAAAAACTGTTTTTT. Translated, it gives CASRRRQGATEKLFF.

The chain employs TRBV5-1 and TRBJ1-1, with D unclear. Germline CDR1 reads SGHRS; CDR2 reads YFSETQ. This CDR3 region has 15 residues. V dropped 1 base and J dropped 1 base, with 11 bases sitting between them. CDR3 DNA sequence: TGCGCCAGCAGCTTGCGTCCGTCGCGGAACACTGAAGCTTTCTTT. Translating gives CASSLRPSRNTEAFF.

The CDR3 here is CASSWIGGSGNTIYF. CDR3 DNA sequence: TGCGCCAGCAGCTGGATAGGAGGCTCTGGAAACACCATATATTTT. The chain links TRBV4-1 to TRBJ1-3; D ambiguous. CDR1 and CDR2 from the germline V gene are MGHRA and YSYEKL. CDR3 length: 15 amino acids. The ends were cut back, 5 bases at V and 0 bases at J, with 11 bases in the middle.

The chain employs TRBV7-9 and TRBJ2-7, with D tentatively TRBD1 (5 bases). The V gene lost 5 bases and the J gene lost 3 bases, with 17 bases spanning the gap. The CDR3 loop spans 15 amino acids. Looked up from germline, CDR1 is SEHNR and CDR2 is FQNEAQ (reference sequence). CDR3 residues: CASSPGSWNYYEQYF. The DNA of the CDR3 is TGTGCCAGCAGCCCAGGGTCGTGGAATTACTACGAGCAGTACTTC.

V gene TRBV7-9 combines with J gene TRBJ1-2; D gene uncertain. The CDR3 is 15 amino acids. Trimming took 1 base from V and 0 from J, leaving 9 bases between them. Germline V gene data show CDR1 as SEHNR and CDR2 as FQNEAQ (reference sequence). This CDR3 reads CASSLVVTPNYGYTF. The CDR3 coding sequence is TGTGCCAGCAGCTTAGTAGTCACCCCTAACTATGGCTACACCTTC.

This clone was seen a handful of times. The V call is TRBV6-5, the J call TRBJ2-7; D remains unclear. The V end lost 4 bases, the J end lost 5 bases, and 15 bases lay between the germline ends. Germline lookup yields CDR1 MNHEY and CDR2 SVGAGI. The CDR3 length is 14 residues. The DNA for the CDR3 is TGTGCCAGCAGTTCCCCGAGGCCCCCCAACGAGCAGTACTTC. The encoded protein is CASSSPRPPNEQYF.

The V call is TRBV5-4, the J call TRBJ2-3, with 7 bases fitting TRBD1. This CDR3 spans 16 amino acids. The J segment lost 2 bases and the V segment lost 0 bases, leaving 6 bases of the junction unmatched. Germline-derived CDR1 and CDR2 are SGHNT and YYREEE (reference sequence). The CDR3 loop reads CASSLAFTGVTDTQYF. The CDR3 DNA reads TGTGCCAGCAGCTTGGCCTTCACAGGGGTCACAGATACGCAGTATTTT.

The rearrangement uses TRBV6-5 and TRBJ2-5; 8 bases align to TRBD2. The CDR3 is 15 amino acids. V lost 6 bases, J lost 3 bases, and 9 bases stayed unmatched. CDR1 and CDR2 from the germline V gene are MNHEY and SVGAGI. The CDR3 DNA follows: TGTGCCAGCAGCCGACGTCGGGGGGGGGAAGAGACCCAGTACTTC. It translates to CASSRRRGGEETQYF.

This chain joins TRBV11-1 and TRBJ2-2, with D uncertain. Germline V lookup: CDR1 SGHAT, CDR2 FQDESV (reference sequence). V shed 6 bases and J shed 4 bases, with 12 bases lying between them. The CDR3 has 14 residues. The CDR3 spells CASSPSLITGELFF. The CDR3 DNA reads TGTGCCAGCAGTCCCTCCCTAATCACCGGGGAGCTGTTTTTT.

The gene calls are TRBV7-9 and TRBJ2-7; TRBD1 matches at 9 bases. The V gene end was trimmed by 4 bases and the J gene end by 2 bases; junction bases not matched to a gene: 3. CDR1 is SEHNR and CDR2 is FQNEAQ in the germline V gene (reference sequence). CDR3 size: 14 residues. This CDR3 is CASSSGTGTYEQYF. The CDR3 bases are TGTGCCAGCAGCTCCGGGACAGGGACCTACGAGCAGTACTTC.

The chain uses TRBV5-8 and TRBJ1-3; unclear D gene. CDR1 and CDR2 from the germline V gene are SGHTS and YDEGEE. V was clipped by 1 base and J by 4 bases, with 6 bases between them. The CDR3 contains 13 residues. The CDR3 DNA sequence: TGTGCCAGCAGCTTGTCTCGGGGAAACACCATATATTTT. Its protein product is CASSLSRGNTIYF.

J is TRBJ1-1 and V is TRBV7-9; D is uncertain. With 5 bases removed from V and 4 bases from J, the gap between germline ends came to 14 bases. This CDR3 has 14 residues. Germline V lookup: CDR1 SEHNR, CDR2 FQNEAQ (reference sequence). The DNA for the CDR3 is TGTGCCAGCAGCGCGAACATTCGAGGCACTGAAGCTTTCTTT. Translation gives CASSANIRGTEAFF.

The V call is TRBV5-1, the J call TRBJ1-5; possible D gene TRBD1, 5 bases. V was pared by 4 bases and J by 2 bases, with 16 bases between. CDR1 is SGHRS, CDR2 YFSETQ, per germline. The CDR3 covers 16 residues. CDR3 sequence (DNA): TGCGCCAGCAGCCCCGAAGGGGTTTGGGGCAATCAGCCCCAGCATTTT. Protein product: CASSPEGVWGNQPQHF.